Detailed here is one TCR beta chain. The antigen is undetermined. This entry is derived from a study of graft-versus-host responses after intestinal transplantation. Study overall: Recipients received multivisceral, liver-intestinal, or isolated intestinal transplants. Recipients across the board were started on anti-thymocyte globulin induction, then kept on tacrolimus and steroids for two to three years. Study-level findings and limits: The authors found GvH clones in recipient marrow, some appearing first in ileum or blood. Peak levels of circulating GvH clones tracked with early post-transplant HvG declines.

Trimming cost V 7 bases and J 5 bases; bases outside gene matches: 7. The CDR3 has 14 residues. CDR1 is MNHEY and CDR2 is SVGAGI in the germline V gene. Clones were read by immunoSEQ multiplex PCR, and TCRdb kept only the in-frame ones, dropping some. The sample lists about 130,000 clones, 85% to 95% occurring once. This receptor was taken from a human donor who received an intestinal transplant. The J gene is TRBJ1-4, the V gene TRBV6-5; 7 bases align to TRBD1. The sequencing here drew on unstimulated CD4+ T cells sorted from spleen or lymph node cells, taken before intestinal transplant. The CDR3 is CASTRGDRNEKLFF. The CDR3 coding sequence is TGTGCCAGCACCAGGGGGGACAGAAATGAAAAACTGTTTTTT.